The 32 T cell receptor beta chains below all came from one sample that was sequenced in a study of cytomegalovirus exposure and HLA in healthy donors. PCR amplification relied on 60 Vbeta primers (plus 13 Jbeta primers). Assay: immunoSEQ multiplex PCR; the TCRdb copy retains only in-frame clones and omits some. The sample holds 200,000 to 250,000 clones. The source material was PBMCs. All receptors derive from a woman younger than 45 in good health and CMV-seropositive.

This chain connects TRBV7-8 to TRBJ1-4; D is perhaps TRBD1 (6 bases). V dropped 6 bases and J dropped 8 bases, with 13 bases sitting between them. CDR1 and CDR2 from the germline V gene are SGHVS and FQNEAQ. This CDR3 spans 13 amino acids. The CDR3 coding sequence is TGTGCCAGCAGACTTATACAGGGAGAAAAACTGTTTTTT. This codes for CASRLIQGEKLFF.

V usage is TRBV29-1 and J usage is TRBJ2-2; D is perhaps TRBD2 (5 bases). From germline, CDR1 is SQVTM and CDR2 ANQGSEA. The length of the CDR3 is 14 residues. The germline V and J ends were trimmed by 4 bases and 7 bases, with 16 bases remaining between them. This CDR3 reads CSVANGIIDGELFF. The CDR3 nucleotides read TGCAGCGTTGCGAACGGGATAATCGACGGGGAGCTGTTTTTT.

This rearrangement joins TRBV5-1 to TRBJ1-1, with 9 bases lining up with TRBD1. The CDR3 is made up of 15 amino acids. Germline V CDR1 and CDR2: SGHRS, YFSETQ. Trimming removed 0 bases from V and 2 bases from J; junction bases left unmatched: 2. The CDR3 region has the DNA TGCGCCAGCAGCTTGGGACAGGGGGTTAACACTGAAGCTTTCTTT. This translates into CASSLGQGVNTEAFF.

The chain has TRBV19 and TRBJ2-1; TRBD1 might be the D (6 bases). Per the germline V gene, CDR1 is LNHDA and CDR2 is SQIVND (reference sequence). V was shortened by 5 bases and J by 8 bases, with 13 bases between the two germline ends. CDR3 length: 13 amino acids. The CDR3 reads CASSLTSGDEQFF. The CDR3 region has the DNA TGTGCCAGTAGTCTGACCTCAGGGGATGAGCAGTTCTTC. Supplemented by reference TRBV19 and TRBJ2-1, the full variable domain reads DGGITQSPKYLFRKEGQNVTLSCEQNLNHDAMYWYRQDPGQGLRLIYYSQIVNDFQKGDIAEGYSVSREKKESFPLTVTSAQKNPTAFYLCASSLTSGDEQFFGPGTRLTVL.

This chain connects TRBV4-1 to TRBJ2-3; maybe TRBD2 (7 bases). Germline V gene lookup returns CDR1 MGHRA and CDR2 YSYEKL. V was clipped by 4 bases and J by 1 base, with 15 bases between them. CDR3 size: 16 residues. The DNA for the CDR3 is TGCGCCAGCAGCCCCCTGGGGGGGGGCCGCACAGATACGCAGTATTTT. This codes for CASSPLGGGRTDTQYF.

V gene TRBV7-9 combines with J gene TRBJ2-1; D is unclear. The V gene's germline CDR1 is SEHNR and CDR2 FQNEAQ (reference sequence). This CDR3 is 11 amino acids long. V shed 9 bases and J shed 9 bases, with 12 bases lying between them. The CDR3 region is CARSIRGEQFF. CDR3 DNA sequence: TGTGCCAGGAGCATTAGAGGTGAGCAGTTCTTC.

The rearrangement links TRBV6-5 to TRBJ1-2; D possibly corresponds to TRBD1 (6 bases). V lost 2 bases and J 3 bases, leaving 13 bases between the germline ends. This CDR3 is 15 amino acids long. CDR1 MNHEY and CDR2 SVGAGI come from the germline V gene. CDR3 sequence: CASSYVEAGDYGYTF. CDR3 nucleotides: TGTGCCAGCAGTTACGTGGAGGCAGGGGACTATGGCTACACCTTC.

The J gene is TRBJ2-7, the V gene TRBV6-1, with TRBD1 matching 9 bases. In germline, CDR1 is MNHNS, CDR2 SASEGT. This CDR3 comprises 14 residues. The V gene end was trimmed by 5 bases and the J gene end by 7 bases; junction bases not matched to a gene: 9. The CDR3 loop is CASSNPQGAYEQYF. The CDR3 bases are TGTGCCAGCAGTAACCCACAGGGGGCTTATGAGCAGTACTTC.

V usage is TRBV2 and J usage is TRBJ2-5; 9 nucleotides line up with TRBD2. The V gene's germline CDR1 is SNHLY and CDR2 FYNNEI. The junction had 8 bases not matched to a gene; V was cut back by 5 bases and J by 4 bases. This CDR3 has 15 residues. The chain's CDR3 is CASSPRGGPVETQYF. CDR3 DNA sequence: TGTGCCAGCAGTCCGCGGGGGGGGCCAGTAGAGACCCAGTACTTC.

The V and J genes are TRBV30 and TRBJ2-5; 13 positions match TRBD2. The end of the DNA fits TRBJ2-7 better, so the J call may be wrong. CDR1 is GTSNPN and CDR2 is SVGIG in the germline V gene (reference sequence). There are 16 residues in the CDR3. In nucleotides, the CDR3 is TGTGCCTGGAGTCCGACAGGACTAGCGGGAGACTACGAGCAGTACTTC. It yields the protein CAWSPTGLAGDYEQYF.

The rearrangement uses TRBV2 and TRBJ1-1; D is uncertain. The V gene lost 7 bases and the J gene lost 6 bases, with 15 bases spanning the gap. This CDR3 comprises 13 residues. CDR1 is SNHLY and CDR2 is FYNNEI in the germline V gene. The CDR3 loop is CASTKEVEPEAFF. The CDR3 DNA reads TGTGCCAGCACGAAAGAGGTGGAACCTGAAGCTTTCTTT.

The rearrangement links TRBV7-2 to TRBJ2-7; possible D gene TRBD1, 6 bases. V lost 9 bases to trimming and J lost 10 bases, with 22 bases between them. This CDR3 region has 13 residues. Germline V gene lookup returns CDR1 SGHTA and CDR2 FQGNSA. DNA for the CDR3: TGTGCCAGTTCGTACGGACAGCGGTTCGAACAGTACTTC. It translates to CASSYGQRFEQYF.

The chain joins TRBV9 to TRBJ1-3, with a tentative D call TRBD1 (6 bases). This CDR3 spans 16 amino acids. With 4 bases removed from V and 7 bases from J, the gap between germline ends came to 21 bases. Germline CDR1 is SGDLS and CDR2 is YYNGEE. DNA of the CDR3: TGTGCCAGCAGCCCTCTTTCCCAGGGGCGCGGGAACACCATATATTTT. Translation: CASSPLSQGRGNTIYF.

V and J are TRBV30 and TRBJ2-3, with 9 bases matching TRBD2. The V gene's germline CDR1 is GTSNPN and CDR2 SVGIG (reference sequence). Unmatched junction bases numbered 5, after V lost 2 bases and J lost 5 bases. The CDR3 runs 14 residues. The CDR3 nucleotides are TGTGCCTGGAGTATAGCGGGAGCGGGAGATACGCAGTATTTT. Its protein product is CAWSIAGAGDTQYF. Filled out from reference TRBV30 and TRBJ2-3, the complete variable domain reads SQTIHQWPATLVQPVGSPLSLECTVEGTSNPNLYWYRQAAGRGLQLLFYSVGIGQISSEVPQNLSASRPQDRQFILSSKKLLLSDSGFYLCAWSIAGAGDTQYFGPGTRLTVL.

The V gene is TRBV5-4, the J gene TRBJ2-3; the match to TRBD2 covers 9 bases. Trimming removed 5 bases from V and 1 base from J; junction bases left unmatched: 8. The CDR3 sequence is 16 residues long. CDR1 and CDR2 from the germline V gene are SGHNT and YYREEE (reference sequence). In nucleotides, the CDR3 is TGTGCCAGCAGGAACACGCGGGGGGGCCGCACAGATACGCAGTATTTT. Translation gives CASRNTRGGRTDTQYF. The variable domain in full, with the rest retrieved from reference TRBV5-4 and TRBJ2-3, is ETGVTQSPTHLIKTRGQQVTLRCSSQSGHNTVSWYQQALGQGPQFIFQYYREEENGRGNFPPRFSGLQFPNYSSELNVNALELDDSALYLCASRNTRGGRTDTQYFGPGTRLTVL.

This chain joins TRBV9 and TRBJ1-1; possible D gene TRBD1, 5 bases. This CDR3 has 12 residues. Per the germline V gene, CDR1 is SGDLS and CDR2 is YYNGEE. Trimming stripped 0 bases from V and 8 bases from J, with 8 bases between. The CDR3 protein is CASSVGAGEAFF. DNA of the CDR3: TGTGCCAGCAGCGTAGGAGCAGGGGAAGCTTTCTTT.

The J gene is TRBJ1-2, the V gene TRBV18, with D perhaps TRBD1 (6 bases). Trimming cost V 2 bases and J 2 bases, with 15 bases left between them. The CDR3 runs to 16 residues. Germline-derived CDR1 and CDR2 are KGHSH and LQKENI. CDR3 amino acids: CASSPGGQSINYGYTF. In nucleotides, the CDR3 is TGTGCCAGCTCACCAGGTGGACAGTCTATCAACTATGGCTACACCTTC.

The chain is built from TRBV10-1 and TRBJ1-1; 9 nucleotides match TRBD1. The CDR3 length is 13 residues. Germline V lookup: CDR1 WNHNN, CDR2 SYGVQD (reference sequence). Trimming cost V 6 bases and J 4 bases; bases outside gene matches: 3. The CDR3 region is CASRPGQGTEAFF. The CDR3 region has the DNA TGCGCCAGCAGGCCGGGACAGGGCACTGAAGCTTTCTTT.

CDR3 DNA sequence: TGTGCCAGCAGTGCGATCCCTCAATCAGGGGCCCGCAATCAGCCCCAGCATTTT. Amino acids: CASSAIPQSGARNQPQHF. The chain combines TRBV2 with TRBJ1-5, with a tentative D call TRBD1 (6 bases). V shed 4 bases and J shed 2 bases, with 21 bases lying between them. The germline CDR1 and CDR2 sequences are SNHLY and FYNNEI. The CDR3 is 18 residues long.

The rearrangement joins TRBV6-6 to TRBJ2-1, with 10 bases that match TRBD2. V gave up 2 bases and J gave up 6 bases; unmatched junction bases: 7. The CDR3 extends over 16 amino acids. Germline loops: CDR1 MNHNY, CDR2 SVGAGI (reference sequence). Here the CDR3 DNA reads TGTGCCAGCAGTTACGCACTAGCGGGGCCTGCCAATGAGCAGTTCTTC. Its translation is CASSYALAGPANEQFF.

The chain recombines TRBV28 with TRBJ2-4; tentative D call: TRBD2 (6 bases). Trimming took 5 bases from V and 2 from J, leaving 10 bases between them. The CDR3 has 14 residues. Per the germline V gene, CDR1 is MDHEN and CDR2 is SYDVKM. CDR3 DNA: TGTGCCAGCAGTAAGGCGGGGTCCAAAAACATTCAGTACTTC. Protein: CASSKAGSKNIQYF.

The chain uses TRBV7-2 and TRBJ2-3; 8 positions match TRBD2. The CDR3 is made up of 16 amino acids. CDR1 SGHTA and CDR2 FQGNSA come from the germline V gene. The trim removed 5 bases at V and 4 bases at J, leaving 11 bases unmatched. In DNA form, the CDR3 reads TGTGCCAGCAGCCGGAGGGGAGCGGGAGAGGCAGATACGCAGTATTTT. Its protein is CASSRRGAGEADTQYF.

This chain links TRBV4-2 with TRBJ2-5; 13 bases fit TRBD2. The end of the DNA fits TRBJ2-7 better, so the J call may be wrong. The CDR3 has 15 amino acids. Germline V gene sequence: CDR1 LGHNA, CDR2 YNFKEQ. The DNA of the CDR3 is TGTGCCAGCAGCCAGGGGACTAGCGGGACCTACGAGCAGTACTTC. The encoded protein is CASSQGTSGTYEQYF.

This chain joins TRBV9 and TRBJ2-5; 8 bases match TRBD2. Trimming took 0 bases from V and 4 from J; bases not matched to a gene: 8. CDR3 length equals 16 residues. CDR1 SGDLS and CDR2 YYNGEE come from the germline V gene. The CDR3 coding sequence is TGTGCCAGCAGCGTAGCGCCGGGAGGGCCCGCAGAGACCCAGTACTTC. This gives the protein CASSVAPGGPAETQYF.

This chain links TRBV4-2 with TRBJ2-1; the match to TRBD2 covers 9 bases. The germline CDR1 and CDR2 sequences are LGHNA and YNFKEQ. With V trimmed by 6 bases and J by 6 bases, 18 bases remained unmatched. This CDR3 has 18 residues. CDR3: CASSLEGPSGATFNEQFF. In DNA, the CDR3 is TGTGCCAGCAGTCTGGAAGGACCTAGCGGGGCTACCTTCAATGAGCAGTTCTTC.

The CDR3 DNA reads TGTGCCAGCTCACCTCCAAGCGGGGGGGCCAATAATGAGCAGTTCTTC. Encoded protein: CASSPPSGGANNEQFF. The gene calls are TRBV18 and TRBJ2-1, with 10 positions matching TRBD2. Trimming took 3 bases from V and 7 from J; bases not matched to a gene: 9. This CDR3 has 16 amino acids. Germline V gene data show CDR1 as KGHSH and CDR2 as LQKENI.

The chain links TRBV4-1 to TRBJ1-2, with D perhaps TRBD1 (6 bases). Trimming left V 4 bases short and J 4 bases short, with 13 bases between. The CDR3 loop spans 14 amino acids. Germline assignment: CDR1 MGHRA and CDR2 YSYEKL. The CDR3 region has the DNA TGCGCCAGCAGCCCCTCCGGGACAACCTATGGCTACACCTTC. Its protein is CASSPSGTTYGYTF.

The chain uses TRBV15 and TRBJ2-5; possibly TRBD1 for D (5 bases). CDR1 is LNHNV and CDR2 is YYDKDF in the germline V gene (reference sequence). This CDR3 spans 14 amino acids. V was clipped by 6 bases and J by 5 bases, with 16 bases between them. This chain's CDR3 is CATRFEQVGETQYF. In DNA, the CDR3 is TGTGCCACCAGATTCGAACAGGTTGGGGAGACCCAGTACTTC.

The chain combines TRBV5-1 with TRBJ1-4; the match to TRBD1 covers 10 bases. Germline CDR1 SGHRS, CDR2 YFSETQ. The junction had 6 bases not matched to a gene; V was cut back by 4 bases and J by 0 bases. The CDR3 spans 17 residues. The CDR3 sequence: CASSRQGAGATNEKLFF. DNA for the CDR3: TGCGCCAGCAGCCGACAGGGGGCAGGAGCAACTAATGAAAAACTGTTTTTT.

The chain recombines TRBV19 with TRBJ1-1; D is ambiguous. This CDR3 is built from 22 residues. V lost 1 base and J 1 base, leaving 31 bases between the germline ends. Germline V gives CDR1 LNHDA, CDR2 SQIVND (reference sequence). In nucleotides, the CDR3 is TGTGCCAGTAGTATAGTTTTTAGAGGGCGAACTTCCTTTTTGGAGGCGAACACTGAAGCTTTCTTT. It translates to CASSIVFRGRTSFLEANTEAFF.

The CDR3 nucleotides are TGTGCCAGCAGTTACGTTCGACAGGGGGGGAGTACGCAGTATTTT. It encodes CASSYVRQGGSTQYF. The rearrangement uses TRBV6-5 and TRBJ2-3; 9 bases are a match to TRBD1. Germline-derived CDR1 and CDR2 are MNHEY and SVGAGI. The CDR3 runs to 15 residues. V lost 2 bases, J lost 8 bases, and 8 bases stayed unmatched.

This chain joins TRBV5-1 and TRBJ2-1, with D possibly matching TRBD1 (5 bases). CDR3 size: 15 residues. Trimming removed 1 base at V and 2 bases at J, with 10 bases between. Germline assignment: CDR1 SGHRS and CDR2 YFSETQ. CDR3 nucleotides: TGCGCCAGCAGCTTGCAGGGTGGCGCCTACAATGAGCAGTTCTTC. Its translation is CASSLQGGAYNEQFF.